Sequencing of this TCR beta chain was carried out in a study of blood T cells in healthy people across ages. This clonotype was counted ten times or more. Then a second PCR, running roughly 6 to 11 cycles, was carried out with a sample-barcoded 5' primer and a J-beta primer mix. Via MiXCR, TCRdb re-called the 5' RACE reads, giving one row per CDR3 protein. Among 630,000 or so distinct CDR3 sequences listed, roughly 30% were seen once. Sequences were obtained from blood. This TCR came from a woman at least 80 years old in good health.

CDR3 amino acids: CASSLDGPEAFF. CDR3 nucleotide sequence: TGCGCCAGCAGCTTGGATGGACCTGAAGCTTTCTTT. This chain uses TRBV5-1 with TRBJ1-1; D call uncertain. The length of the CDR3 is 12 residues. The V end was cut by 0 bases, the J end by 6 bases, with 6 bases between. Germline lookup yields CDR1 SGHRS and CDR2 YFSETQ.